A single sample is the source of the 22 T cell receptor beta chains below, sequenced in a study of T cell changes during pregnancy in multiple sclerosis (dated by TCRdb to 2018 to 2020). Library prep was done by the immunoSEQ multiplex PCR assay. Here the immuneACCESS table is served through TCRdb, limited to in-frame sequences with V and J called. Missing clones are a known gap in these copies; in checked studies unresolved V genes cover under half, and the rest lacks a known reason. Counted in this sample were approximately 73,000 clones; around 94% of them appeared once. The ten largest clones represent 0.21% of the sample. Sample: CD4+ T cells from peripheral blood mononuclear cells, taken before pregnancy. These receptors came from a female donor with multiple sclerosis, enrolled in a pregnancy study.

The chain is built from TRBV5-1 and TRBJ2-1; 7 bases fit TRBD2. The V gene's germline CDR1 is SGHRS and CDR2 YFSETQ. J lost 8 bases, V lost 2 bases, and 10 bases had no gene match. The CDR3 loop spans 15 amino acids. CDR3 amino acids: CASSLRGENVDEQFF. CDR3 bases: TGCGCCAGCAGCTTACGGGGGGAGAATGTCGATGAGCAGTTCTTC.

J is TRBJ2-2 and V is TRBV11-3, with D tentatively TRBD1 (5 bases). This CDR3 has 14 residues. V was shortened by 3 bases and J by 4 bases, with 9 bases between the two germline ends. Germline V lookup: CDR1 SGHNT, CDR2 YENEEA. CDR3: CASSFGQSTGELFF. Written as DNA, the CDR3 is TGTGCCAGCAGCTTCGGACAATCCACCGGGGAGCTGTTTTTT.

V gene TRBV10-3 combines with J gene TRBJ2-3, with TRBD1 identical over 7 bases. This CDR3 has 14 amino acids. V gave up 3 bases and J gave up 5 bases; unmatched junction bases: 5. The germline V gene encodes CDR1 ENHRY and CDR2 SYGVKD. The CDR3 here is CAISDGTVGDTQYF. CDR3 in DNA: TGTGCCATCAGTGACGGGACAGTAGGAGATACGCAGTATTTT.

This clone occurred once. The rearrangement joins TRBV19 to TRBJ1-2; TRBD1 matches at 8 bases. Germline V gene data show CDR1 as LNHDA and CDR2 as SQIVND (reference sequence). V dropped 1 base and J dropped 6; count of bases not matched to a gene: 10. The length of the CDR3 is 16 residues. The CDR3, as DNA: TGTGCCAGTAGTATAGGTGAATGGACAGGGATCCATGGCTACACCTTC. This translates into CASSIGEWTGIHGYTF.

This clone was seen just once. The chain couples TRBV5-1 to TRBJ1-1; a weak D match, TRBD1 (5 bases). This CDR3 has 16 amino acids. V lost 0 bases and J lost 1, with 13 bases in between. Germline-derived CDR1 and CDR2 are SGHRS and YFSETQ. The CDR3 is CASSLVLGQGNTEAFF. DNA of the CDR3: TGCGCCAGCAGCTTGGTGCTGGGCCAGGGGAACACTGAAGCTTTCTTT.

The chain recombines TRBV19 with TRBJ1-5; no reliable D call. With 10 bases removed from V and 0 bases from J, the gap between germline ends came to 16 bases. There are 15 residues in the CDR3. Germline CDR1 reads LNHDA; CDR2 reads SQIVND (reference sequence). CDR3: CATQPATYSNQPQHF. CDR3 sequence (DNA): TGTGCCACCCAACCTGCCACTTATAGCAATCAGCCCCAGCATTTT.

The genes are TRBV7-9 and TRBJ2-5; 8 bases line up with TRBD1. In germline, CDR1 is SEHNR, CDR2 FQNEAQ (reference sequence). The J segment lost 2 bases and the V segment lost 5 bases, leaving 16 bases of the junction unmatched. The CDR3 sequence is 18 residues long. CDR3 in DNA: TGTGCCAGCAGCCTGCTGCGAGGACAGGGTATGAGACAAGAGACCCAGTACTTC. Translation: CASSLLRGQGMRQETQYF.

This chain links TRBV9 with TRBJ2-3; the D is unclear. The CDR3 contains 13 residues. V dropped 4 bases and J dropped 3 bases, with 9 bases sitting between them. Germline CDR1 SGDLS, CDR2 YYNGEE. In DNA, the CDR3 is TGTGCCAGCAGCTTTTCGGTTACAGATACGCAGTATTTT. It codes for CASSFSVTDTQYF.

This chain joins TRBV4-2 and TRBJ1-1, with D unclear. Germline assignment: CDR1 LGHNA and CDR2 YNFKEQ. The V gene lost 0 bases and the J gene lost 2 bases, with 10 bases spanning the gap. The CDR3 consists of 15 residues. This CDR3 reads CASSQDPADNTEAFF. CDR3 coding DNA: TGTGCCAGCAGCCAAGATCCGGCGGATAACACTGAAGCTTTCTTT.

Only one count was recorded for this clone. J is TRBJ1-6 and V is TRBV5-1; a possible D gene is TRBD1 (5 bases). The CDR3 length is 15 residues. The V gene's germline CDR1 is SGHRS and CDR2 YFSETQ. Trimming stripped 4 bases from V and 6 bases from J, with 14 bases between. Here the CDR3 DNA reads TGCGCCAGCAGCACAGGAGTGGGTTTTAATTCACCCCTCCACTTT. This codes for CASSTGVGFNSPLHF. The full variable domain, with the rest looked up from reference TRBV5-1 and TRBJ1-6, is KAGVTQTPRYLIKTRGQQVTLSCSPISGHRSVSWYQQTPGQGLQFLFEYFSETQRNKGNFPGRFSGRQFSNSRSEMNVSTLELGDSALYLCASSTGVGFNSPLHFGNGTRLTVT.

The genes are TRBV27 and TRBJ2-2, with 7 bases fitting TRBD1. CDR1 and CDR2 (germline): MNHEY, SMNVEV (reference sequence). V gave up 7 bases and J gave up 7 bases; unmatched junction bases: 9. This CDR3 comprises 14 residues. CDR3 sequence: CASKIGGAGGELFF. The DNA for the CDR3 is TGTGCCAGCAAGATAGGGGGCGCGGGCGGGGAGCTGTTTTTT.

This rearrangement joins TRBV4-2 to TRBJ2-3; 8 bases align to TRBD2. Trimming at V came to 0 bases and at J to 0 bases, leaving 8 bases not matched to a gene. Per the germline V gene, CDR1 is LGHNA and CDR2 is YNFKEQ. This CDR3 region has 18 residues. CDR3 sequence (DNA): TGTGCCAGCAGCCAAGAAGTTTCACTAGCGGTTAGCACAGATACGCAGTATTTT. It translates to CASSQEVSLAVSTDTQYF.

The V call is TRBV29-1, the J call TRBJ2-1, with 8 bases lining up with TRBD2. This CDR3 region has 14 residues. V gave up 4 bases and J gave up 1 base; unmatched junction bases: 3. Germline V gives CDR1 SQVTM, CDR2 ANQGSEA. In DNA form, the CDR3 reads TGCAGCGTTGTACGCGGGGGGTCCTACAATGAGCAGTTCTTC. Translated, it gives CSVVRGGSYNEQFF.

This chain joins TRBV7-6 and TRBJ2-3, with TRBD1 identical over 9 bases. Looked up from germline, CDR1 is SGHVS and CDR2 is FNYEAQ. V was clipped by 5 bases and J by 3 bases; unmatched bases: 9. This CDR3 has 16 amino acids. CDR3 nucleotides: TGTGCCAGCAGCGGGTGGGACAGGGCACCGACAGATACGCAGTATTTT. Amino acid sequence: CASSGWDRAPTDTQYF. The full variable domain, rest sourced from reference TRBV7-6 and TRBJ2-3, is GAGVSQSPRYKVTKRGQDVALRCDPISGHVSLYWYRQALGQGPEFLTYFNYEAQQDKSGLPNDRFSAERPEGSISTLTIQRTEQRDSAMYRCASSGWDRAPTDTQYFGPGTRLTVL.

The chain links TRBV2 to TRBJ2-7; D remains ambiguous. This CDR3 region has 13 residues. V was pared by 2 bases and J by 4 bases, with 9 bases between. Germline V gene lookup returns CDR1 SNHLY and CDR2 FYNNEI. The CDR3 spells CASSELLDYEQYF. The CDR3 DNA reads as TGTGCCAGCAGTGAACTACTCGATTACGAGCAGTACTTC.

This clone was found a few times. The chain employs TRBV28 and TRBJ1-1, with D unresolved. Germline assignment: CDR1 MDHEN and CDR2 SYDVKM. V lost 6 bases to trimming and J lost 1 base, with 9 bases between them. The CDR3 runs to 13 residues. The CDR3 bases are TGTGCCAGCAGCTGGGCTGCGAACACTGAAGCTTTCTTT. It translates to CASSWAANTEAFF.

V usage is TRBV5-4 and J usage is TRBJ1-1; 7 positions agree with TRBD1. The V segment lost 4 bases and the J segment 3 bases; nucleotides outside the gene matches: 6. The CDR3 has 14 residues. The germline gives CDR1 SGHNT, CDR2 YYREEE (reference sequence). In DNA form, the CDR3 reads TGTGCCAGCAGCATCGACAGGGCCGACACTGAAGCTTTCTTT. This codes for CASSIDRADTEAFF.

V is TRBV5-1 and J is TRBJ2-1; no clear D. The V gene lost 5 bases and the J gene lost 5 bases, with 8 bases spanning the gap. The CDR3 contains 12 residues. Looked up from germline, CDR1 is SGHRS and CDR2 is YFSETQ. CDR3 sequence reads: CASSITNNEQFF. The CDR3 nucleotides read TGCGCCAGCAGTATCACTAACAATGAGCAGTTCTTC. The full variable domain, rest sourced from reference TRBV5-1 and TRBJ2-1, is KAGVTQTPRYLIKTRGQQVTLSCSPISGHRSVSWYQQTPGQGLQFLFEYFSETQRNKGNFPGRFSGRQFSNSRSEMNVSTLELGDSALYLCASSITNNEQFFGPGTRLTVL.

The gene calls are TRBV9 and TRBJ1-1, with 9 bases matching TRBD1. CDR3 length equals 13 residues. Per germline, CDR1 SGDLS and CDR2 YYNGEE. J was trimmed by 12 bases and V by 4 bases; bases with no gene match: 10. CDR3 nucleotide sequence: TGTGCCAGCAGCCCCCCGGGACAGGGTGTGACTTTCTTT. It is translated as CASSPPGQGVTFF.

The chain is built from TRBV9 and TRBJ2-3; D is perhaps TRBD2 (7 bases). Germline V gene lookup returns CDR1 SGDLS and CDR2 YYNGEE. V lost 0 bases, J lost 2 bases, and 10 bases lay in between. This CDR3 has 15 residues. Here the CDR3 reads CASSVGRGATDTQYF. The CDR3, as DNA: TGTGCCAGCAGCGTAGGACGGGGGGCCACAGATACGCAGTATTTT.

The chain links TRBV7-2 to TRBJ1-2; TRBD1 might be the D (5 bases). This CDR3 spans 14 amino acids. The germline gives CDR1 SGHTA, CDR2 FQGNSA. V was cut by 6 bases and J by 0 bases, with 11 bases left in between. CDR3 bases: TGTGCCAGCAGGCCGCGACAGTCTAACTATGGCTACACCTTC. Encoded protein: CASRPRQSNYGYTF.

The chain combines TRBV6-6 with TRBJ2-1; the match to TRBD1 covers 7 bases. Trimming took 7 bases from V and 3 from J; bases not matched to a gene: 9. The CDR3 is 15 amino acids. CDR1 is MNHNY and CDR2 is SVGAGI in the germline V gene (reference sequence). Here the CDR3 DNA reads TGTGCCAGCACCCCGGACAGGATATTCTACAATGAGCAGTTCTTC. This sequence encodes CASTPDRIFYNEQFF.